A selection of T cell receptor beta chains follows, all from one sample in a study of cytomegalovirus exposure and HLA in healthy donors. This table comes from immunoSEQ multiplex PCR, and its TCRdb copy is limited to in-frame clones, with some not included. In the table there are 55,000 to 65,000 clones, about 77% of which are singletons. The sequencing input was PBMCs. The receptors shown here come from a man aged 25-45 years in good health and CMV-seropositive. Each CDR3 is given with its conserved first and last residue. D genes are given only for firm matches. Rows give clone size only sometimes, using once, few, many, or a class for an expanded clone.

d_call	clone_size	v_call	j_call	cdr3_aa	cdr3_nt
.	.	TRBV19	TRBJ1-2	CASSMKHIYGYTF	TGTGCCAGTAGTATGAAACATATCTATGGCTACACCTTC
.	.	TRBV6-6	TRBJ2-5	CASSYRRGGQQETQYF	TGTGCCAGCAGTTACCGGAGGGGAGGTCAACAAGAGACCCAGTACTTC
.	.	TRBV10-3	TRBJ2-5	CAISNQQETQYF	TGTGCCATCAGTAACCAGCAAGAGACCCAGTACTTC
TRBD1	.	TRBV19	TRBJ1-2	CASTPTLGGTGGYGYTF	TGTGCCAGTACCCCAACTCTGGGCGGGACAGGGGGCTATGGCTACACCTTC
.	.	TRBV4-3	TRBJ1-1	CASSQLKGHTNTEAFF	TGCGCCAGCAGCCAACTAAAGGGACATACGAACACTGAAGCTTTCTTT
.	.	TRBV15	TRBJ2-7	CATSRGGRYEQYF	TGTGCCACCAGCAGGGGGGGAAGGTACGAGCAGTACTTC
TRBD2	.	TRBV5-1	TRBJ2-5	CASSPLLASETQYF	TGCGCCAGCAGCCCTTTACTAGCGTCAGAGACCCAGTACTTC
TRBD1	.	TRBV10-3	TRBJ2-5	CAIRDREGEQYF	TGTGCCATCCGGGACAGGGAAGGGGAGCAGTACTTC
TRBD1	.	TRBV29-1	TRBJ1-2	CSVGKQGSDYGYTF	TGCAGCGTCGGAAAACAGGGGTCTGACTATGGCTACACCTTC
.	few	TRBV5-1	TRBJ1-3	CASSLVMGASGNTIYF	TGCGCCAGCAGCTTGGTTATGGGGGCCTCTGGAAACACCATATATTTT
.	.	TRBV4-3	TRBJ1-4	CASSPNGAGNEKLFF	TGCGCCAGCAGCCCAAATGGGGCGGGGAATGAAAAACTGTTTTTT
TRBD1	.	TRBV28	TRBJ1-6	CAAAGGLNSPLHF	TGTGCCGCGGCAGGGGGCTTAAATTCACCCCTCCACTTT
TRBD1	.	TRBV6-6	TRBJ2-7	CASRTGTGGYEQYF	TGTGCCAGCAGAACGGGGACAGGGGGCTACGAGCAGTACTTC
TRBD2	.	TRBV27	TRBJ2-5	CASSSPAGEQETQYF	TGTGCCAGCTCCAGTCCAGCGGGGGAGCAAGAGACCCAGTACTTC
.	.	TRBV4-1	TRBJ1-4	CASRREGGEKLFF	TGCGCCAGCAGGAGGGAGGGGGGTGAAAAACTGTTTTTT
.	.	TRBV28	TRBJ1-5	CASNPRRLEVGGNQPQHF	TGTGCCAGCAACCCGCGCAGGTTGGAAGTCGGGGGCAATCAGCCCCAGCATTTT
.	.	TRBV5-1	TRBJ2-3	CASSLELARDTQYF	TGCGCCAGCAGCTTGGAACTAGCAAGAGATACGCAGTATTTT
.	.	TRBV28	TRBJ2-7	CASSSYYEQYF	TGTGCCAGCAGTTCTTACTACGAGCAGTACTTC
TRBD1	.	TRBV4-1	TRBJ1-3	CASSQDLKTGRGNTIYF	TGCGCCAGCAGCCAAGATCTTAAGACAGGGCGTGGAAACACCATATATTTT
TRBD1	.	TRBV4-2	TRBJ2-2	CASSQGPGTGVTGELFF	TGTGCCAGCAGCCAGGGTCCCGGGACAGGGGTCACCGGGGAGCTGTTTTTT
TRBD2	once	TRBV15	TRBJ2-3	CATSRSTSGETDTQYF	TGTGCCACCAGCAGATCGACTAGCGGGGAAACAGATACGCAGTATTTT
.	.	TRBV4-2	TRBJ1-2	CASSQDPAGLRSYGYTF	TGTGCCAGCAGCCAAGATCCGGCAGGGCTCAGGAGCTATGGCTACACCTTC
TRBD1	.	TRBV15	TRBJ1-4	CATSRVPVQGREKLFF	TGTGCCACCAGCAGAGTACCCGTACAGGGGAGAGAAAAACTGTTTTTT
.	once	TRBV27	TRBJ1-2	CASSSRDNAYGYTF	TGTGCCAGCAGTAGCCGGGACAACGCCTATGGCTACACCTTC
.	.	TRBV7-2	TRBJ1-2	CASNRGGAIANYGYTF	TGTGCCAGCAACCGTGGAGGGGCAATAGCTAACTATGGCTACACCTTC
.	.	TRBV5-1	TRBJ1-3	CASSLAGGAGNTIYF	TGCGCCAGCAGCTTGGCGGGAGGAGCTGGAAACACCATATATTTT
.	.	TRBV6-4	TRBJ1-6	CASSEEGRENSPLHF	TGTGCCAGCAGTGAAGAGGGAAGGGAAAATTCACCCCTCCACTTT
.	.	TRBV28	TRBJ2-6	CASLPSGWAGDSGANVLTF	TGTGCCAGCCTCCCTTCAGGCTGGGCCGGGGACTCTGGGGCCAACGTCCTGACTTTC
TRBD1	.	TRBV27	TRBJ1-6	CATQRSPGGLSPLHF	TGTGCCACCCAGCGGTCACCAGGGGGTCTTTCACCCCTCCACTTT
.	.	TRBV7-8	TRBJ2-7	CASSLGDRSYEQYF	TGTGCCAGCAGCTTAGGTGACAGATCCTACGAGCAGTACTTC
.	once	TRBV9	TRBJ1-4	CASSTTAATNEKLFF	TGTGCCAGCAGCACAACAGCCGCAACTAATGAAAAACTGTTTTTT
.	few	TRBV5-1	TRBJ2-5	CASSTLLRGETQYF	TGCGCCAGCAGCACCCTACTTAGGGGGGAGACCCAGTACTTC
TRBD1	.	TRBV5-6	TRBJ2-1	CASSQYRGRQRFF	TGTGCCAGCAGCCAGTACAGGGGGCGACAGCGGTTCTTC
.	.	TRBV27	TRBJ2-7	CASSPARAAQYF	TGTGCCAGCAGTCCAGCGCGGGCAGCGCAGTACTTC
TRBD1	.	TRBV7-2	TRBJ1-1	CASATTGVTEAFF	TGTGCCAGCGCAACCACAGGGGTAACTGAAGCTTTCTTT
.	.	TRBV5-1	TRBJ2-7	CASSLGSGNYEQYF	TGCGCCAGCAGCTTGGGGTCGGGTAACTACGAGCAGTACTTC
.	.	TRBV5-8	TRBJ1-1	CASSLAMRAPEAFF	TGTGCCAGCAGCTTGGCCATGAGGGCCCCTGAAGCTTTCTTT